A selection of T cell receptor beta chains follows, all from one sample in a study of T-cell reconstitution after alpha-beta-depleted transplantation in children. One entry per CDR3 protein results from TCRdb running MiXCR on the PCR reads. The table has hundreds of thousands of distinct CDR3 sequences, approximately 12% seen once. Source: PBMCs, mostly from graft donor cells, taken 360 days after TCRalphabeta/CD19-depleted stem cell transplant. The source of these receptors is a male patient younger than 18 who had a stem cell transplant for acute myeloid leukemia, so the T cells may come from the graft donor. The CDR3 runs from the conserved cysteine through the conserved F or W. The order of the fields is clone size, V gene, D gene, J gene, CDR3 DNA, CDR3 protein. A D gene is named only where the DNA matches it firmly. Some rows have no size entry. The others give once, few or many, or a class for an expanded clone.

abundance: many; v_gene: TRBV12-3/TRBV12-4; d_gene: NA; j_gene: TRBJ2-2; CDR3nt: TGTGCCAGCATCCGGACCACCACCGGGGAGCTGTTTTTT; CDR3aa: CASIRTTTGELFF
abundance: NA; v_gene: TRBV19; d_gene: NA; j_gene: TRBJ2-1; CDR3nt: TGTGCCAGTAGTATTCTAGGGGCAGGCGATACCTACAATGAGCAGTTCTTC; CDR3aa: CASSILGAGDTYNEQFF
abundance: few; v_gene: TRBV29-1; d_gene: NA; j_gene: TRBJ2-3; CDR3nt: TGCAGCGTTGGCAGGCTCACGGGAGATACGCAGTATTTT; CDR3aa: CSVGRLTGDTQYF
abundance: NA; v_gene: TRBV7-8; d_gene: NA; j_gene: TRBJ2-3; CDR3nt: TGTGCCAGCAGCTCCACGGTCCGGGAAGAGGGTGGTACAGATACGCAGTATTTT; CDR3aa: CASSSTVREEGGTDTQYF
abundance: NA; v_gene: TRBV7-9; d_gene: NA; j_gene: TRBJ2-7; CDR3nt: TGTGCCAGCAGCTTAGCACCGGGACAAGAATACGAGCAGTACTTC; CDR3aa: CASSLAPGQEYEQYF
abundance: few; v_gene: TRBV4-2; d_gene: TRBD1; j_gene: TRBJ2-7; CDR3nt: TGTGCCAGCAGCCAAGGGGGGTGGGACAGTGCAACCTACGAGCAGTACTTC; CDR3aa: CASSQGGWDSATYEQYF
abundance: NA; v_gene: TRBV19; d_gene: NA; j_gene: TRBJ1-1; CDR3nt: TGTGCCAGTAGTTCCCCCCCCAGTCTGAACACTGAAGCTTTCTTT; CDR3aa: CASSSPPSLNTEAFF
abundance: NA; v_gene: TRBV5-1; d_gene: TRBD2; j_gene: TRBJ2-5; CDR3nt: TGCGCCAGCAGCGGGGGACTAGTGACGGCCCAGTACTTC; CDR3aa: CASSGGLVTAQYF
abundance: few; v_gene: TRBV4-3; d_gene: NA; j_gene: TRBJ2-4; CDR3nt: TGCGCCAGCAGCCAAGAAGTAGCCCCCCTAGCCAAAAACATTCAGTACTTC; CDR3aa: CASSQEVAPLAKNIQYF
abundance: NA; v_gene: TRBV7-2; d_gene: NA; j_gene: TRBJ2-4; CDR3nt: TGTGCCAGCGCCTTAGGGGGGACCCTAGCCAAAAACATTCAGTACTTC; CDR3aa: CASALGGTLAKNIQYF
abundance: once; v_gene: TRBV18; d_gene: NA; j_gene: TRBJ2-3; CDR3nt: TGTGCCAGCTCACCGTTAGTATTAAGCGATCGCGGCACAGATACGCAGTATTTT; CDR3aa: CASSPLVLSDRGTDTQYF
abundance: many; v_gene: TRBV29-1; d_gene: NA; j_gene: TRBJ2-7; CDR3nt: TGCAGCGTTTTAGGCCAGGGCAAGAGGGCCTACGAGCAGTACTTC; CDR3aa: CSVLGQGKRAYEQYF
abundance: many; v_gene: TRBV4-2; d_gene: NA; j_gene: TRBJ2-2; CDR3nt: TGTGCCAGCAGCCGTTTTGGGAACACCGGGGAGCTGTTTTTT; CDR3aa: CASSRFGNTGELFF
abundance: many; v_gene: TRBV6-5; d_gene: TRBD2; j_gene: TRBJ2-1; CDR3nt: TGTGCCAGCAGTTACTCCCCGTCTAGCGGCGGCCGCTCCTACAATGAGCAGTTCTTC; CDR3aa: CASSYSPSSGGRSYNEQFF
abundance: NA; v_gene: TRBV7-3; d_gene: NA; j_gene: TRBJ2-6; CDR3nt: TGTGCCAGCAGTCCCTTAGGGACATCCACTGGGGCCAACGTCCTGACTTTC; CDR3aa: CASSPLGTSTGANVLTF
abundance: few; v_gene: TRBV20-1; d_gene: NA; j_gene: TRBJ2-1; CDR3nt: TGCAGTGCTAAGGCGTGGCTTAGGTACAATGAGCAGTTCTTC; CDR3aa: CSAKAWLRYNEQFF